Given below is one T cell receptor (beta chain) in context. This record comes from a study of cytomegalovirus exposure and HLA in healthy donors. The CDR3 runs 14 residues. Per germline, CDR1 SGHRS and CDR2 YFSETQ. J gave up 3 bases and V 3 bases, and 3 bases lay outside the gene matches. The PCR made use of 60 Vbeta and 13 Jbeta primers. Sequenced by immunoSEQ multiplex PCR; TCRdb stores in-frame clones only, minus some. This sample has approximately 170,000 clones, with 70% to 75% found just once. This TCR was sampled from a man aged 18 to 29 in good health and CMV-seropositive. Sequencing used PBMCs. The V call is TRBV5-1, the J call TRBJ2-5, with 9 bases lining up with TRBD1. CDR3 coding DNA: TGCGCCAGCAGCTCATGGACAGGGGAAGAGACCCAGTACTTC. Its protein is CASSSWTGEETQYF.